This TCR beta chain was recorded in a study of blood T cell repertoires in COVID-19. The protocol was immunoSEQ multiplex PCR, while the TCRdb copy is restricted to in-frame clones and leaves out a portion. The table shows approximately 470,000 clones, with around 90% occurring only once. This CDR3 region has 14 residues. V gave up 0 bases and J gave up 0 bases, with 9 bases separating them. Per germline, CDR1 GTSNPN and CDR2 SVGIG (reference sequence). For this clone: At the DNA level, this CDR3 is encoded by other sequences in the same sample as well.

The TCR sequence derives from a woman under 30 who had recovered from COVID-19. V gene TRBV30 combines with J gene TRBJ2-7; tentative D call: TRBD2 (5 bases). Material for sequencing was PBMCs or T cells enriched from blood (not recorded which). The CDR3 coding sequence is TGTGCCTGGAGTGTAGGTGGGAGCTCCTACGAGCAGTACTTC. This codes for CAWSVGGSSYEQYF.